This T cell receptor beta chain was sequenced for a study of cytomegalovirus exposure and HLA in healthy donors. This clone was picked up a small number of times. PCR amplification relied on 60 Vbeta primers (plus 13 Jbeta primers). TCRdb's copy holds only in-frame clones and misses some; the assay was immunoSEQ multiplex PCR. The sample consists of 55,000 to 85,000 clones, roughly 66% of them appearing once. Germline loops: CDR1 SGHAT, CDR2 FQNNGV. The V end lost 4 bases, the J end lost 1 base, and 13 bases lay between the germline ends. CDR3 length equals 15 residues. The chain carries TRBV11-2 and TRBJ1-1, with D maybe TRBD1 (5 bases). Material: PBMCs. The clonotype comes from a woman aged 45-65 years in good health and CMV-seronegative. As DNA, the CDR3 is TGTGCCAGCAGCTCCTCGGTGGGGGGGAACACTGAAGCTTTCTTT. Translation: CASSSSVGGNTEAFF.